The 16 T cell receptor beta chains presented below share a single source sample, sequenced in a study of OX40 agonist ivuxolimab in advanced cancers. Profiling relied on immunoSEQ multiplex PCR, and the TCRdb table lists in-frame clones only, not all of them. This sample has tens of thousands of clones; 84% occur once, and the top ten carry roughly 1.7%. The source material was CD4+ or CD8+ T cells sorted from blood, sampled in a trial of the OX40 agonist ivuxolimab. These receptors all stem from an adult with an advanced solid tumor such as melanoma, head and neck, liver or kidney cancer.

The V call is TRBV7-6, the J call TRBJ2-7; D remains ambiguous. Germline CDR1 and CDR2: SGHVS and FNYEAQ. Trimming pared 3 bases from V and 6 bases from J, leaving 9 bases between. The CDR3 has 12 amino acids. CDR3 DNA: TGTGCCAGCAGCTTCGTCCCAGGCGAGCAGTACTTC. This translates into CASSFVPGEQYF.

The chain carries TRBV2 and TRBJ1-5; the match to TRBD1 covers 7 bases. Germline trimming cut 6 bases from V and 3 bases from J; bases unmatched to any gene: 5. CDR3 length equals 14 residues. The germline CDR1 and CDR2 sequences are SNHLY and FYNNEI. The CDR3 region is CASSDRVDNQPQHF. CDR3 coding DNA: TGTGCCAGCAGCGACAGGGTGGACAATCAGCCCCAGCATTTT.

The CDR3 DNA reads TGTGCCAGCTCCACGGGGCCCTATCAGCCCCAGCATTTT. Amino acid sequence: CASSTGPYQPQHF. This rearrangement joins TRBV6-1 to TRBJ1-5; the D gene is possibly TRBD1 (5 bases). The CDR3 spans 13 residues. The germline gives CDR1 MNHNS, CDR2 SASEGT. Trimming took 8 bases from V and 5 from J, leaving 13 bases between them.

The chain is built from TRBV11-2 and TRBJ1-3; no clear D gene. V gave up 5 bases and J gave up 4 bases, with 9 bases separating them. Germline V gene data show CDR1 as SGHAT and CDR2 as FQNNGV. There are 13 residues in the CDR3. The CDR3 reads CASSPVMGNTIYF. For the CDR3, the DNA is TGTGCCAGCAGCCCAGTGATGGGAAACACCATATATTTT.

This chain connects TRBV30 to TRBJ1-1, with no clear D. The CDR3 has 12 amino acids. CDR1 and CDR2 (germline): GTSNPN, SVGIG (reference sequence). Trimming pared 0 bases from V and 2 bases from J, leaving 4 bases between. The CDR3 is CAWSVPNTEAFF. The CDR3 DNA sequence: TGTGCCTGGAGTGTACCTAACACTGAAGCTTTCTTT.

The rearrangement uses TRBV4-1 and TRBJ1-1; weak D call: TRBD1 (5 bases). Trimming pared 1 base from V and 5 bases from J, leaving 20 bases between. Germline CDR1 MGHRA, CDR2 YSYEKL. This CDR3 contains 17 residues. DNA of the CDR3: TGCGCCAGCAGCCAAGTTCTTCCGTCCCACAGGAAAACTGAAGCTTTCTTT. It specifies CASSQVLPSHRKTEAFF.

The V call is TRBV6-5, the J call TRBJ2-7; D is possibly TRBD2 (5 bases). The CDR3 runs 14 residues. V dropped 4 bases and J dropped 3 bases, with 13 bases sitting between them. The germline CDR1 and CDR2 sequences are MNHEY and SVGAGI. CDR3 amino acids: CASSSTTGFYEQYF. The CDR3 DNA is TGTGCCAGCAGTTCGACGACGGGGTTCTACGAGCAGTACTTC.

The chain couples TRBV7-3 to TRBJ2-1, with D tentatively TRBD2 (5 bases). The CDR3 has 14 residues. The V end was cut by 3 bases, the J end by 8 bases, with 14 bases between. Germline assignment: CDR1 SGHTA and CDR2 FQGTGA. DNA for the CDR3: TGTGCCAGCAGCTTTGGACTGATGGGCGATGAGCAGTTCTTC. Encoded protein: CASSFGLMGDEQFF.

J is TRBJ2-3 and V is TRBV9; TRBD2 aligns across 7 bases. There are 16 residues in the CDR3. The germline CDR1 and CDR2 sequences are SGDLS and YYNGEE. V gave up 0 bases and J gave up 0 bases; unmatched junction bases: 4. CDR3 sequence reads: CASSVALAVSTDTQYF. The CDR3 coding sequence is TGTGCCAGCAGCGTAGCTCTAGCGGTTAGCACAGATACGCAGTATTTT.

The chain combines TRBV29-1 with TRBJ2-3, with D hard to call. Germline V lookup: CDR1 SQVTM, CDR2 ANQGSEA. The ends were cut back, 4 bases at V and 0 bases at J, with 11 bases in the middle. The CDR3 length is 14 residues. CDR3 residues: CSVGSETSTDTQYF. CDR3 nucleotides: TGCAGCGTTGGCAGCGAAACTAGCACAGATACGCAGTATTTT.

The chain uses TRBV6-1 and TRBJ2-7; 8 bases line up with TRBD1. CDR1 and CDR2 from the germline V gene are MNHNS and SASEGT. This CDR3 spans 17 amino acids. Germline trimming cut 0 bases from V and 4 bases from J; bases unmatched to any gene: 11. The CDR3, as DNA: TGTGCCAGCAGTGAAGCGCGGTGGCCAGGGGGCGGATACGAGCAGTACTTC. It is translated as CASSEARWPGGGYEQYF.

The gene calls are TRBV9 and TRBJ1-2; 7 nucleotides line up with TRBD1. V shed 6 bases, J shed 3 bases, and the junction held 8 bases outside the gene matches. Germline V gene lookup returns CDR1 SGDLS and CDR2 YYNGEE. This CDR3 region has 14 residues. CDR3 sequence reads: CASTQTTGDYGYTF. CDR3 sequence (DNA): TGTGCCAGCACCCAGACCACAGGGGACTATGGCTACACCTTC. The full variable domain, its missing parts supplied by reference TRBV9 and TRBJ1-2, is DSGVTQTPKHLITATGQRVTLRCSPRSGDLSVYWYQQSLDQGLQFLIQYYNGEERAKGNILERFSAQQFPDLHSELNLSSLELGDSALYFCASTQTTGDYGYTFGSGTRLTVV.

This clone came up a few times. The CDR3 is CASSPNSPAGTNNSPLHF. In DNA, the CDR3 is TGTGCCAGCTCACCTAATAGCCCTGCGGGGACCAATAATTCACCCCTCCACTTT. The V gene is TRBV18, the J gene TRBJ1-6, with D possibly TRBD1 on 5 matching bases. The CDR3 has 18 residues. Trimming shortened V by 3 bases and J by 5 bases, and 20 bases separated the two germline ends. From germline, CDR1 is KGHSH and CDR2 LQKENI.

The CDR3 DNA sequence: TGTGCCAGCAGACCCCTACTAGCGGGGGGATACGAGCAGTACTTC. Protein sequence: CASRPLLAGGYEQYF. This chain links TRBV6-5 with TRBJ2-7; 12 nucleotides line up with TRBD2. This CDR3 contains 15 residues. Trimming took 6 bases from V and 4 from J; bases not matched to a gene: 7. Germline V lookup: CDR1 MNHEY, CDR2 SVGAGI.

This clone was recorded once. V gene TRBV5-1 combines with J gene TRBJ2-2; 11 bases are shared with TRBD1. Germline trimming cut 3 bases from V and 4 bases from J; bases unmatched to any gene: 11. The CDR3 is made up of 18 amino acids. Germline CDR1 is SGHRS and CDR2 is YFSETQ. The CDR3 sequence is CASSWPPGQGVATGELFF. Here the CDR3 DNA reads TGCGCCAGCAGCTGGCCCCCGGGACAGGGGGTTGCCACCGGGGAGCTGTTTTTT.

This clone has more than one count but fewer than ten. The rearrangement links TRBV7-2 to TRBJ1-3; D is possibly TRBD1 (5 bases). The CDR3 sequence is 15 residues long. Germline V CDR1 and CDR2: SGHTA, FQGNSA. V dropped 5 bases and J dropped 3 bases, with 14 bases sitting between them. DNA of the CDR3: TGTGCCAGCAGCCCTAACCGGGGGAGTGGAAACACCATATATTTT. Translating gives CASSPNRGSGNTIYF.